This T cell receptor beta chain was obtained from a study of a mutant IDH1 vaccine in newly diagnosed glioma. Points on this clone: The antigen is unknown. The junction and the germline gene differ at one end; a read error may be behind it.

Time point denoted: week 35, safety follow-up. Doses comprised 300 ug of mutant IDH1 20-mer peptide each, plus topical imiquimod. Patients came in for eight vaccinations, in weeks 1, 3, 5, 7, 11, 15, 19 and 23. The CDR3 consists of 14 residues. Germline V gene lookup returns CDR1 MNHEY and CDR2 SVGAGI. Assay: immunoSEQ multiplex PCR; the TCRdb copy retains only in-frame clones and omits some. The table lists tens of thousands of clones, approximately 81% of them singletons, with around 3.9% in the top ten. The chain uses TRBV6-5 and TRBJ2-1; the D is unclear. Sequencing was performed on PBMCs, taken from a glioma patient whose treatment included an IDH1 peptide vaccine. This receptor was taken from a woman aged 18-29 years with glioma. CDR3 DNA: TGTGCCAGCAGTTACTCCAGCTCCAACAATGAGCAGTTCTTC. It codes for CASSYSSSNNEQFF.